The text below deals with one TCR beta chain. Original processing methods: The authors estimated nucleated cell counts from reference gene primer amplification. Sequencing used immunoSEQ multiplex PCR; TCRdb keeps in-frame clones, though not all of them. The V and J calls and the clone size are those of that table, but D and trimming were determined from the DNA. Among about 45,000 clones listed, 88% were seen once. The source of the sample is a study of blood T cell repertoires in COVID-19. Study background: Samples of COVID-19 (acute and convalescent) were obtained from the United States, Italy and Spain. PBMCs, B-cell-depleted T cells, or T cells provided the cDNA or gDNA that made up the material.

The V end was cut by 6 bases, the J end by 0 bases, with 9 bases between. CDR1 is SQVTM, CDR2 ANQGSEA, per germline. The length of the CDR3 is 14 residues. The chain joins TRBV29-1 to TRBJ2-6; the D gene is possibly TRBD1 (5 bases). The clonotype originates from a human donor in a cohort sampled during active COVID-19. Sequencing was carried out using peripheral blood. As DNA, the CDR3 is TGCAGCGTGATCGACAGCTCTGGGGCCAACGTCCTGACTTTC. Translating gives CSVIDSSGANVLTF.